This T cell receptor beta chain was found in a study of T cell repertoires in cytomegalovirus infection. Study-wide context: The authors used CMV epitopes that were HLA-C-restricted (recently identified) and HLA-B-restricted (well studied). The public TCR beta signatures pointed to both CMV infection and matching HLA type.

General study points: The response measured ex vivo was dominated by TCR beta clonotypes (HLA-C-restricted and CMV-specific).

CDR1 is MGHRA and CDR2 is YSYEKL in the germline V gene. This CDR3 contains 16 residues. For this clonotype: Its antigen is undetermined. Its ends do not fully match the called genes, so a read error is possible.

TCRdb fed the reads into MiXCR, producing one record per CDR3 protein. The sample includes about 700,000 distinct CDR3 sequences, 30% to 40% of them seen just once. The receptor was isolated from a human donor in good health (CMV status not recorded). Some clones in this sample may be carry-over from other donors' samples. The sequenced sample was cultured PBMCs, obtained from culture after CMV antigen stimulation. The chain couples TRBV4-1 to TRBJ2-1; 8 nucleotides line up with TRBD2. CDR3: CASSQDRRGAYNEQFF. CDR3 DNA: TGTGCCAGCAGCCAAGATAGGCGGGGGGCTTACAATGAGCAGTTCTTC.